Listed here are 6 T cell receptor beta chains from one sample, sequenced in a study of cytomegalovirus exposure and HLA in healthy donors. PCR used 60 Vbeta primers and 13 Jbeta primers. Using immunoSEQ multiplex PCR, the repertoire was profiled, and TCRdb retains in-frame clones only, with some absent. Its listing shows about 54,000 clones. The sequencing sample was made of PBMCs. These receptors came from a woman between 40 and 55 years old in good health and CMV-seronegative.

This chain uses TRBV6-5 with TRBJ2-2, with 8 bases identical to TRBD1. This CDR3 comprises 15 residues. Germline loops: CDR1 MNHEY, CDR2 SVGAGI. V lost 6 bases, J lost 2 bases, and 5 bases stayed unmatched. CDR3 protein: CASRSDRGNTGELFF. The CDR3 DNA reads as TGTGCCAGCAGATCCGACAGGGGAAACACCGGGGAGCTGTTTTTT.

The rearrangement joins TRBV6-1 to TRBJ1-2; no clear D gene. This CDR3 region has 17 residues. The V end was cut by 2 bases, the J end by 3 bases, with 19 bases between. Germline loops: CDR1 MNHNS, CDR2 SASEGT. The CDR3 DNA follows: TGTGCCAGCAGTGAAACCCTAGACTATACTCCTGACTATGGCTACACCTTC. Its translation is CASSETLDYTPDYGYTF.

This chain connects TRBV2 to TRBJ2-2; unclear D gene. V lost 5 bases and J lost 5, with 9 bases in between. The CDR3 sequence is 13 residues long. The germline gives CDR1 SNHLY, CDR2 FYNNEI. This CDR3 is CASSLMETGELFF. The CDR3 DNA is TGTGCCAGCAGTCTAATGGAGACCGGGGAGCTGTTTTTT.

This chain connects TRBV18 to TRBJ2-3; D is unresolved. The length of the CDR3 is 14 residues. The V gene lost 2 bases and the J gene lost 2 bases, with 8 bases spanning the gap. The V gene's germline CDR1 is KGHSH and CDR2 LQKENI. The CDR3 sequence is CASSPNGITDTQYF. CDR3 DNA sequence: TGTGCCAGCTCACCAAATGGCATCACAGATACGCAGTATTTT.

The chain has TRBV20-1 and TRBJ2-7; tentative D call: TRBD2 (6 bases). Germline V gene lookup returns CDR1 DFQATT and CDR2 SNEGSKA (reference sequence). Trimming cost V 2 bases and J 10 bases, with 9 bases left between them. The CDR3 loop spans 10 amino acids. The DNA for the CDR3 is TGCAGTGCTAGAAATGGGACTCAGTACTTC. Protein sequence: CSARNGTQYF.

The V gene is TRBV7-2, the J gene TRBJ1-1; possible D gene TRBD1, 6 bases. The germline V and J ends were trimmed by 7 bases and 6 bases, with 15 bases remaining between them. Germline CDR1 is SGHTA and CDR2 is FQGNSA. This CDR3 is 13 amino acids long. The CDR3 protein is CASTSFRGPEAFF. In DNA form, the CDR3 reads TGTGCCAGCACCTCCTTCAGGGGCCCTGAAGCTTTCTTT.